A single sample is the source of the 12 T cell receptor beta chains below, sequenced in a study of OX40 agonist ivuxolimab in advanced cancers. Data came from immunoSEQ multiplex PCR; TCRdb stores just in-frame clones and leaves some out. The data show around 79,000 clones, 86% seen once. Specimen: CD4+ or CD8+ T cells sorted from blood, collected in a trial of the OX40 agonist ivuxolimab. The receptors were sampled from an adult with an advanced solid tumor such as melanoma, head and neck, liver or kidney cancer.

The chain has TRBV5-1 and TRBJ2-5, with 7 bases identical to TRBD1. The CDR3 is 14 residues long. J was trimmed by 0 bases and V by 9 bases; bases with no gene match: 8. Germline V gives CDR1 SGHRS, CDR2 YFSETQ. The CDR3 nucleotides read TGCGCCACCTCTCTACAGGGGCACCAAGAGACCCAGTACTTC. It specifies CATSLQGHQETQYF.

Only one count was recorded for this clone. The chain combines TRBV18 with TRBJ2-7; no clear D gene. Trimming cost V 3 bases and J 0 bases, with 12 bases left between them. CDR3 length: 15 residues. Germline CDR1 KGHSH, CDR2 LQKENI. Here the CDR3 DNA reads TGTGCCAGCTCACCCAATCTTGCCTCCTCCTACGAGCAGTACTTC. This gives the protein CASSPNLASSYEQYF.

In this sample, this clone turned up once. This rearrangement joins TRBV6-4 to TRBJ2-3; tentatively, D is TRBD2 (6 bases). The CDR3 is 15 residues long. V was cut by 0 bases and J by 4 bases, with 11 bases left in between. Germline V gene sequence: CDR1 MRHNA, CDR2 SNTAGT. The CDR3 is CASSDSGGVADTQYF. The CDR3, as DNA: TGTGCCAGCAGTGACTCCGGGGGAGTCGCAGATACGCAGTATTTT.

V gene TRBV7-2 combines with J gene TRBJ2-4; D gene ambiguous. The CDR3 has 15 amino acids. CDR1 and CDR2 from the germline V gene are SGHTA and FQGNSA. V lost 5 bases and J lost 2, with 13 bases in between. This chain's CDR3 is CASSARLETKNIQYF. CDR3 nucleotide sequence: TGTGCCAGCAGCGCGCGATTGGAGACCAAAAACATTCAGTACTTC.

The chain is built from TRBV28 and TRBJ2-7; D ambiguous. The V gene lost 7 bases and the J gene lost 5 bases, with 21 bases spanning the gap. The length of the CDR3 is 15 residues. Per germline, CDR1 MDHEN and CDR2 SYDVKM. The CDR3 DNA sequence: TGTGCCAGCATCCCAAGGAACCCCCGAAACCACGAGCAGTACTTC. It specifies CASIPRNPRNHEQYF.

The chain uses TRBV11-3 and TRBJ2-1; 8 nucleotides agree with TRBD2. Germline-derived CDR1 and CDR2 are SGHNT and YENEEA. V shed 6 bases and J 7 bases; nucleotides not matched to a gene: 11. This CDR3 is 15 amino acids long. The CDR3 sequence: CASRGKRETGNEQFF. Here the CDR3 DNA reads TGTGCCAGCAGAGGGAAGCGGGAGACGGGGAATGAGCAGTTCTTC.

The CDR3 here is CASSPGQGGYNEQFF. The CDR3, as DNA: TGTGCCAGCTCACCGGGCCAGGGTGGGTACAATGAGCAGTTCTTC. The J gene is TRBJ2-1, the V gene TRBV18; possibly TRBD1 for D (5 bases). Trimming cost V 3 bases and J 4 bases, with 13 bases left between them. This CDR3 contains 15 residues. The V gene's germline CDR1 is KGHSH and CDR2 LQKENI.

This clone was found a few times. This chain connects TRBV19 to TRBJ1-1; D call uncertain. V was clipped by 6 bases and J by 0 bases, with 14 bases between them. The CDR3 is made up of 15 amino acids. In germline, CDR1 is LNHDA, CDR2 SQIVND (reference sequence). This CDR3 reads CASRELGRMNTEAFF. In nucleotides, the CDR3 is TGTGCCAGTAGGGAATTAGGGAGGATGAACACTGAAGCTTTCTTT.

The chain recombines TRBV9 with TRBJ1-3; D possibly corresponds to TRBD1 (6 bases). V was shortened by 1 base and J by 2 bases, with 16 bases between the two germline ends. This CDR3 contains 17 residues. The germline V gene has CDR1 SGDLS and CDR2 YYNGEE. In DNA, the CDR3 is TGTGCCAGCAGCGTATCATCCAGGGGAATGGCTGGAAACACCATATATTTT. It is translated as CASSVSSRGMAGNTIYF.

The sample holds one count of this clone. This chain links TRBV27 with TRBJ1-2; maybe TRBD1 (6 bases). V was trimmed by 2 bases and J by 5 bases, leaving 21 bases between them. The CDR3 is made up of 17 amino acids. CDR1 is MNHEY, CDR2 SMNVEV, per germline (reference sequence). The DNA for the CDR3 is TGTGCCAGCAGTTTAAGGGTCGCGCCTGGGGGCGCATATGGCTACACCTTC. Translation gives CASSLRVAPGGAYGYTF.

This rearrangement joins TRBV10-1 to TRBJ2-1, with unresolved D. V lost 2 bases to trimming and J lost 6 bases, with 14 bases between them. This CDR3 is 15 amino acids long. Germline V gene sequence: CDR1 WNHNN, CDR2 SYGVQD (reference sequence). CDR3: CASSERFGPGNEQFF. CDR3 nucleotide sequence: TGCGCCAGCAGTGAGAGGTTCGGACCTGGCAATGAGCAGTTCTTC.

This clone came up a few times. The V gene is TRBV28, the J gene TRBJ1-5; 7 nucleotides align to TRBD1. With V trimmed by 7 bases and J by 7 bases, 19 bases remained unmatched. This CDR3 has 17 residues. CDR1 MDHEN and CDR2 SYDVKM come from the germline V gene. CDR3 DNA: TGTGCCAGCACCTCACGGGGCCCTGACAGGGAAAGACAGCCCCAGCATTTT. Residues: CASTSRGPDRERQPQHF. Full variable domain (rest looked up from reference TRBV28 and TRBJ1-5): DVKVTQSSRYLVKRTGEKVFLECVQDMDHENMFWYRQDPGLGLRLIYFSYDVKMKEKGDIPEGYSVSREKKERFSLILESASTNQTSMYLCASTSRGPDRERQPQHFGDGTRLSIL.